This passage covers 29 T cell receptor beta chains from one sample sequenced in a study of blood T cell repertoires in COVID-19. The data were produced by immunoSEQ multiplex PCR, yet TCRdb's version contains in-frame clones alone and is incomplete. Among about 150,000 clones listed, around 83% were seen once. The sequenced material came from peripheral blood. Receptor source: a woman aged 45 to 65 with acute or convalescent COVID-19.

This clone came up once. The V call is TRBV27, the J call TRBJ2-7; the D is unclear. This CDR3 region has 13 residues. Germline CDR1 reads MNHEY; CDR2 reads SMNVEV (reference sequence). Trimming took 3 bases from V and 3 from J, leaving 9 bases between them. CDR3 bases: TGTGCCAGCAGTTTGCAAGCCAACTACGAGCAGTACTTC. It yields the protein CASSLQANYEQYF.

The chain recombines TRBV11-1 with TRBJ1-2; perhaps TRBD1 as D (5 bases). There are 14 residues in the CDR3. CDR1 and CDR2 (germline): SGHAT, FQDESV (reference sequence). Trimming pared 4 bases from V and 8 bases from J, leaving 17 bases between. The CDR3 is CASSSSGTVRGYTF. For the CDR3, the DNA is TGTGCCAGCAGCTCTTCGGGGACTGTGAGGGGCTACACCTTC.

V usage is TRBV19 and J usage is TRBJ2-3; 9 bases are shared with TRBD2. The CDR3 length is 14 residues. CDR1 is LNHDA and CDR2 is SQIVND in the germline V gene (reference sequence). Germline trimming cut 4 bases from V and 4 bases from J; bases unmatched to any gene: 3. The CDR3: CASSRGLAADTQYF. Written as DNA, the CDR3 is TGTGCCAGTAGTAGGGGACTAGCCGCAGATACGCAGTATTTT.

The CDR3 is CASKQLNTGELFF. Written as DNA, the CDR3 is TGTGCCAGCAAACAGCTTAACACCGGGGAGCTGTTTTTT. The chain combines TRBV2 with TRBJ2-2; D uncertain. The V gene lost 7 bases and the J gene lost 2 bases, with 8 bases spanning the gap. The germline CDR1 and CDR2 sequences are SNHLY and FYNNEI. The CDR3 extends over 13 amino acids.

J is TRBJ2-7 and V is TRBV6-2 or TRBV6-3; D is uncertain. Germline V gene data show CDR1 as MNHEY and CDR2 as SVGEGT. The CDR3 contains 16 residues. The V end was cut by 6 bases, the J end by 0 bases, with 18 bases between. The CDR3 DNA follows: TGTGCCAGCAGCCCGAGACTCTCACGGAGCTCCTACGAGCAGTACTTC. Protein product: CASSPRLSRSSYEQYF.

The chain is built from TRBV19 and TRBJ1-5; a weak D match, TRBD1 (6 bases). The V gene's germline CDR1 is LNHDA and CDR2 SQIVND (reference sequence). The CDR3 extends over 19 amino acids. V was clipped by 5 bases and J by 4 bases, with 27 bases between them. The CDR3 spells CASSLMGRGGPRWNQPQHF. CDR3 coding DNA: TGTGCCAGTAGTTTAATGGGCAGGGGCGGCCCACGTTGGAATCAGCCCCAGCATTTT.

The chain joins TRBV6-5 to TRBJ1-5; 8 bases are shared with TRBD1. There are 14 residues in the CDR3. Looked up from germline, CDR1 is MNHEY and CDR2 is SVGAGI. The junction had 5 bases not matched to a gene; V was cut back by 6 bases and J by 4 bases. The CDR3 sequence is CASRGGQANQPQHF. The DNA of the CDR3 is TGTGCCAGCAGGGGGGGACAGGCTAATCAGCCCCAGCATTTT.

This chain uses TRBV7-2 with TRBJ2-1; perhaps TRBD1 as D (6 bases). The germline CDR1 and CDR2 sequences are SGHTA and FQGNSA. Trimming pared 2 bases from V and 3 bases from J, leaving 11 bases between. The CDR3 has 15 residues. CDR3 residues: CASSLWDTFYNEQFF. The CDR3 DNA is TGTGCCAGCAGCTTATGGGACACCTTCTACAATGAGCAGTTCTTC.

The rearrangement joins TRBV7-2 to TRBJ2-7; D not resolved. V was pared by 5 bases and J by 0 bases, with 5 bases between. Germline V gives CDR1 SGHTA, CDR2 FQGNSA. The CDR3 length is 12 residues. The CDR3 coding sequence is TGTGCCAGCAGCACCAGCTCCTACGAGCAGTACTTC. The encoded protein is CASSTSSYEQYF.

The rearrangement uses TRBV6-5 and TRBJ1-5, with D possibly matching TRBD1 (6 bases). Germline CDR1 reads MNHEY; CDR2 reads SVGAGI. This CDR3 has 15 amino acids. The V end was cut by 5 bases, the J end by 4 bases, with 15 bases between. In DNA form, the CDR3 reads TGTGCCAGCAGTCGGACAGATTCCTATAATCAGCCCCAGCATTTT. Encoded protein: CASSRTDSYNQPQHF.

The V gene is TRBV24-1, the J gene TRBJ2-1; 11 nucleotides line up with TRBD1. There are 16 residues in the CDR3. The J segment lost 7 bases and the V segment lost 5 bases, leaving 9 bases of the junction unmatched. Germline V gene lookup returns CDR1 KGHDR and CDR2 SFDVKD. CDR3 loop: CATSALDRGPWNEQFF. For the CDR3, the DNA is TGTGCCACCAGTGCCCTGGACAGGGGGCCGTGGAATGAGCAGTTCTTC.

This clone has only one observation. The CDR3 region is CASSQDQGQGSNQPQHF. CDR3 DNA: TGTGCCAGCAGCCAAGATCAAGGACAGGGATCAAATCAGCCCCAGCATTTT. V usage is TRBV4-2 and J usage is TRBJ1-5; 8 nucleotides line up with TRBD1. CDR3 length: 17 amino acids. V lost 0 bases and J lost 4; bases outside the gene matches: 8. Germline values: CDR1 LGHNA, CDR2 YNFKEQ.

The gene calls are TRBV18 and TRBJ2-1; TRBD1 might be the D (6 bases). V was shortened by 2 bases and J by 9 bases, with 11 bases between the two germline ends. The germline CDR1 and CDR2 sequences are KGHSH and LQKENI. The CDR3 is 13 amino acids. In DNA, the CDR3 is TGTGCCAGCTCACCATTGAGCAGGGGTGAGCAGTTCTTC. Translating it yields CASSPLSRGEQFF.

This sequence joins TRBV9 and TRBJ2-1; maybe TRBD1 (7 bases). This CDR3 contains 11 residues. Per the germline V gene, CDR1 is SGDLS and CDR2 is YYNGEE. V lost 3 bases and J lost 12, with 10 bases in between. The CDR3 region is CASSGQGGQFF. CDR3 in DNA: TGTGCCAGCAGCGGACAGGGAGGGCAGTTCTTC.

V is TRBV4-3 and J is TRBJ2-7; D remains unclear. Trimming shortened V by 0 bases and J by 9 bases, and 18 bases separated the two germline ends. This CDR3 has 15 residues. From germline, CDR1 is LGHNA and CDR2 YSLEER. The CDR3 here is CASSQDLGSTRRQYF. The CDR3 DNA sequence: TGCGCCAGCAGCCAAGATTTGGGTTCGACACGGCGGCAGTACTTC.

Details on this clone: The sample has other DNA sequences that encode this CDR3 too. V is TRBV19 and J is TRBJ1-5, with no clear D. V lost 6 bases and J lost 1, with 4 bases in between. The CDR3 is 12 residues long. The germline V gene encodes CDR1 LNHDA and CDR2 SQIVND (reference sequence). CDR3 sequence: CASSVSNQPQHF. The CDR3 DNA reads as TGTGCCAGTAGCGTAAGCAATCAGCCCCAGCATTTT.

This clone was detected a few times. CDR3 in amino acids: CSASASGEQYF. The CDR3 nucleotides are TGCAGTGCTAGTGCCTCGGGCGAGCAGTACTTC. This chain links TRBV20-1 with TRBJ2-7; unclear D gene. CDR1 and CDR2 from the germline V gene are DFQATT and SNEGSKA (reference sequence). The V and J ends lost 3 bases and 6 bases respectively, with 9 bases between them. This CDR3 region has 11 residues.

The rearrangement joins TRBV5-1 to TRBJ2-7; D remains ambiguous. Deletions cut 5 bases from V and 6 bases from J, with 12 bases between. CDR1 and CDR2 (germline): SGHRS, YFSETQ. The CDR3 loop spans 12 amino acids. The CDR3 DNA sequence: TGCGCCAGCAGAGCTGGGCACGTCGAGCAGTACTTC. This translates into CASRAGHVEQYF.

This clone has a single count. The same CDR3 arises from other DNA sequences in this sample as well. This rearrangement joins TRBV15 to TRBJ1-1; no reliable D call. This CDR3 region has 12 residues. The V and J ends lost 0 bases and 5 bases respectively, with 4 bases between them. In germline, CDR1 is LNHNV, CDR2 YYDKDF (reference sequence). CDR3 DNA: TGTGCCACCAGCAGAGATCAGACTGAAGCTTTCTTT. Amino acids: CATSRDQTEAFF.

This clone was seen more than once but under ten times. J is TRBJ1-5 and V is TRBV19, with 9 positions matching TRBD1. Germline V CDR1 and CDR2: LNHDA, SQIVND (reference sequence). The CDR3 spans 17 residues. J lost 0 bases, V lost 7 bases, and 10 bases had no gene match. CDR3 region: CASTRDRASYSNQPQHF. The CDR3 DNA is TGTGCCAGTACCCGGGACAGGGCGTCCTATAGCAATCAGCCCCAGCATTTT.

The genes are TRBV7-8 and TRBJ1-5, with unresolved D. V was clipped by 2 bases and J by 6 bases, with 11 bases between them. The CDR3 length is 14 residues. CDR1 and CDR2 (germline): SGHVS, FQNEAQ. CDR3: CASSLKEGGQPQHF. CDR3 DNA: TGTGCCAGCAGCTTAAAGGAGGGAGGTCAGCCCCAGCATTTT.

This sequence joins TRBV20-1 and TRBJ1-1; D is unresolved. In germline, CDR1 is DFQATT, CDR2 SNEGSKA (reference sequence). This CDR3 has 10 amino acids. CDR3 residues: CSFEGTEAFF. DNA of the CDR3: TGCAGCTTTGAGGGCACTGAAGCTTTCTTT.

The genes are TRBV12-5 and TRBJ1-1, with 9 bases identical to TRBD1. Germline V gene lookup returns CDR1 LGHNT and CDR2 FRNRAP. V was pared by 5 bases and J by 6 bases, with 4 bases of the junction left unmatched. The length of the CDR3 is 13 residues. The CDR3 loop reads CASGADRGAEAFF. The CDR3, as DNA: TGTGCTAGTGGTGCCGACAGGGGGGCTGAAGCTTTCTTT.

The chain has TRBV6-2 or TRBV6-3 and TRBJ2-7, with TRBD2 matching 9 bases. Germline-derived CDR1 and CDR2 are MNHEY and SVGEGT. The CDR3 extends over 16 amino acids. The ends lost 4 bases at V and 2 bases at J; junction bases unmatched: 9. The CDR3, as DNA: TGTGCCAGCAGTTCTCCTAGCGGGGTTTCCGCCTACGAGCAGTACTTC. This codes for CASSSPSGVSAYEQYF.

This clone is a singleton in its sample. The chain carries TRBV28 and TRBJ2-1; D unclear. The germline V and J ends were trimmed by 5 bases and 10 bases, with 12 bases remaining between them. Germline V gene data show CDR1 as MDHEN and CDR2 as SYDVKM. This CDR3 is 12 amino acids long. CDR3 amino acids: CASSAVYEEQFF. The CDR3 DNA is TGTGCCAGCAGTGCCGTCTATGAGGAGCAGTTCTTC.

The rearrangement uses TRBV6-5 and TRBJ2-7; 7 nucleotides align to TRBD1. With V trimmed by 8 bases and J by 3 bases, 13 bases remained unmatched. This CDR3 is built from 15 residues. Germline CDR1 is MNHEY and CDR2 is SVGAGI. CDR3 bases: TGTGCCAGCGTACGAACCTCCGGGACAGTCTACGAGCAGTACTTC. It translates to CASVRTSGTVYEQYF.

This clone appeared a few times. The genes are TRBV3-1 (or the pseudogene TRBV3-2) and TRBJ1-2, with 8 bases matching TRBD1. Trimming took 5 bases from V and 1 from J; bases not matched to a gene: 9. Germline CDR1 LGHDT, CDR2 YNNKEL (reference sequence). This CDR3 spans 16 amino acids. The CDR3 region is CASSDGQGPLNYGYTF. For the CDR3, the DNA is TGTGCCAGCAGCGACGGACAGGGCCCACTTAACTATGGCTACACCTTC.

V usage is TRBV5-4 and J usage is TRBJ2-7; possibly TRBD1 for D (6 bases). Germline CDR1 reads SGHNT; CDR2 reads YYREEE (reference sequence). The CDR3 sequence is 16 residues long. Trimming removed 4 bases from V and 2 bases from J, with 19 bases in between. CDR3 protein: CASSPARGTETYEQYF. The CDR3, as DNA: TGTGCCAGCAGCCCTGCCAGGGGTACCGAAACCTACGAGCAGTACTTC.

V is TRBV19 and J is TRBJ2-2, with 11 bases matching TRBD1. The CDR3 contains 16 residues. Germline V gene sequence: CDR1 LNHDA, CDR2 SQIVND (reference sequence). The ends lost 7 bases at V and 2 bases at J; junction bases unmatched: 6. CDR3 sequence (DNA): TGTGCCAGTACGCGGACAGGGGGCTTTAACACCGGGGAGCTGTTTTTT. Its protein product is CASTRTGGFNTGELFF.